What follows are 19 T cell receptor beta chains derived from one specimen sequenced in a study of OX40 agonist ivuxolimab in advanced cancers. Libraries were prepared by immunoSEQ multiplex PCR; TCRdb keeps only in-frame clonotypes and omits some of them. The repertoire holds fewer than 90,000 clones, with roughly nine tenths as singletons. The sequencing used CD4+ or CD8+ T cells sorted from blood, collected in a trial of the OX40 agonist ivuxolimab. The receptors were gathered from an adult with an advanced solid tumor such as melanoma, head and neck, liver or kidney cancer.

The rearrangement links TRBV28 to TRBJ1-2; 9 nucleotides agree with TRBD1. Germline trimming cut 8 bases from V and 4 bases from J; bases unmatched to any gene: 5. The CDR3 spans 13 residues. Germline values: CDR1 MDHEN, CDR2 SYDVKM. The CDR3 loop is CASRDRAFYGYTF. DNA for the CDR3: TGTGCCAGCCGGGACAGGGCCTTCTATGGCTACACCTTC.

The rearrangement joins TRBV2 to TRBJ1-5; 7 positions match TRBD1. Looked up from germline, CDR1 is SNHLY and CDR2 is FYNNEI. The CDR3 covers 14 residues. V was clipped by 8 bases and J by 7 bases; unmatched bases: 11. Here the CDR3 reads CASVGTARGQPQHF. CDR3 nucleotide sequence: TGTGCCAGCGTCGGGACAGCTCGGGGGCAGCCCCAGCATTTT.

The sample holds one count of this clone. The rearrangement uses TRBV7-2 and TRBJ1-6; D is possibly TRBD1 (5 bases). The CDR3 loop spans 17 amino acids. V gave up 1 base and J gave up 0 bases, with 10 bases separating them. CDR1 and CDR2 (germline): SGHTA, FQGNSA. CDR3 in amino acids: CASSLGAGSSYNSPLHF. In DNA, the CDR3 is TGTGCCAGCAGCTTAGGGGCAGGGAGCTCCTATAATTCACCCCTCCACTTT.

This chain links TRBV7-2 with TRBJ2-1; the match to TRBD2 covers 8 bases. CDR1 is SGHTA and CDR2 is FQGNSA in the germline V gene. Unmatched junction bases numbered 10, after V lost 3 bases and J lost 0 bases. This CDR3 is built from 18 residues. The CDR3 is CASSFGLAGRSSYNEQFF. The CDR3 DNA is TGTGCCAGCAGCTTCGGGCTAGCGGGTCGTAGCTCCTACAATGAGCAGTTCTTC.

The rearrangement uses TRBV7-3 and TRBJ2-1; D is perhaps TRBD2 (5 bases). This CDR3 region has 13 residues. The V gene's germline CDR1 is SGHTA and CDR2 FQGTGA. Trimming stripped 5 bases from V and 9 bases from J, with 14 bases between. The CDR3 nucleotides read TGTGCCAGCAGCCCCCAGCCTCGGGGTGAGCAGTTCTTC. This codes for CASSPQPRGEQFF.

This chain connects TRBV6-6 to TRBJ2-7, with D maybe TRBD2 (6 bases). The CDR3 contains 14 residues. Germline V gene sequence: CDR1 MNHNY, CDR2 SVGAGI (reference sequence). The germline V and J ends were trimmed by 5 bases and 0 bases, with 11 bases remaining between them. The CDR3 spells CASSKAGHSYEQYF. For the CDR3, the DNA is TGTGCCAGCAGTAAAGCGGGCCACTCCTACGAGCAGTACTTC.

This sequence joins TRBV12-5 and TRBJ2-2; D ambiguous. V was shortened by 4 bases and J by 4 bases, with 4 bases between the two germline ends. Germline-derived CDR1 and CDR2 are LGHNT and FRNRAP. The CDR3 loop spans 12 amino acids. The CDR3 DNA is TGTGCTAGTGGTTCCCCCACCGGGGAGCTGTTTTTT. The encoded protein is CASGSPTGELFF.

V and J are TRBV2 and TRBJ1-2; a possible D gene is TRBD1 (5 bases). The CDR3 extends over 14 amino acids. V lost 7 bases and J lost 5, with 17 bases in between. Per germline, CDR1 SNHLY and CDR2 FYNNEI. This chain's CDR3 is CASTQDGTGYGYTF. CDR3 nucleotides: TGTGCCAGCACCCAGGACGGGACGGGGTATGGCTACACCTTC.

The chain couples TRBV9 to TRBJ1-4; D ambiguous. V lost 0 bases to trimming and J lost 14 bases, with 14 bases between them. Germline V gene sequence: CDR1 SGDLS, CDR2 YYNGEE. CDR3 length: 13 residues. This CDR3 reads CASSVEEFGGLFF. CDR3 sequence (DNA): TGTGCCAGCAGCGTAGAGGAATTCGGTGGTCTGTTTTTT.

This clone was counted between two and nine times. The chain joins TRBV19 to TRBJ1-5; 7 positions match TRBD1. The V and J ends lost 3 bases and 7 bases, in that order; junction bases with no gene match: 3. CDR1 and CDR2 (germline): LNHDA, SQIVND (reference sequence). The length of the CDR3 is 13 residues. CDR3 nucleotides: TGTGCCAGTAGTATTTTGGGACAGCAGCCCCAGCATTTT. Amino acids: CASSILGQQPQHF.

J is TRBJ2-5 and V is TRBV30; 9 bases line up with TRBD1. Germline V CDR1 and CDR2: GTSNPN, SVGIG (reference sequence). Germline trimming cut 8 bases from V and 7 bases from J; bases unmatched to any gene: 8. The CDR3 extends over 12 amino acids. CDR3 sequence reads: CAGTGNLGTQYF. The CDR3 region has the DNA TGTGCCGGGACAGGGAACTTAGGGACCCAGTACTTC.

The chain links TRBV4-2 to TRBJ2-1, with 13 bases identical to TRBD2. V lost 7 bases and J lost 5; bases outside the gene matches: 5. CDR3 length: 15 amino acids. Germline CDR1 reads LGHNA; CDR2 reads YNFKEQ. The CDR3 is CASTSGLAGNNEQFF. The CDR3 DNA reads as TGTGCCAGCACCTCGGGACTAGCGGGAAACAATGAGCAGTTCTTC.

The genes are TRBV19 and TRBJ1-1, with TRBD1 identical over 8 bases. V dropped 5 bases and J dropped 0; count of bases not matched to a gene: 5. The CDR3 sequence is 15 residues long. The germline V gene has CDR1 LNHDA and CDR2 SQIVND (reference sequence). Written as DNA, the CDR3 is TGTGCCAGTAGTGCCTCACAGGGGGTGAACACTGAAGCTTTCTTT. It translates to CASSASQGVNTEAFF.

The genes are TRBV5-8 and TRBJ2-1; tentative D call: TRBD2 (6 bases). The CDR3 contains 13 residues. Germline V gives CDR1 SGHTS, CDR2 YDEGEE. V lost 6 bases, J lost 2 bases, and 9 bases lay in between. The CDR3 loop reads CASTGVTYNEQFF. The CDR3 region has the DNA TGTGCCAGCACGGGGGTAACCTACAATGAGCAGTTCTTC.

This sequence joins TRBV30 and TRBJ2-7; D call uncertain. In germline, CDR1 is GTSNPN, CDR2 SVGIG (reference sequence). V dropped 0 bases and J dropped 1 base, with 13 bases sitting between them. The CDR3 runs 15 residues. Written as DNA, the CDR3 is TGTGCCTGGAGTGTTCGGGCCAGCAAATCCTACGAGCAGTACTTC. Protein: CAWSVRASKSYEQYF.

This clone occurred once. The V and J genes are TRBV28 and TRBJ2-2; D possibly matches TRBD1 or TRBD2 (6 bases each). V lost 7 bases and J 7 bases, leaving 19 bases between the germline ends. Germline CDR1 MDHEN, CDR2 SYDVKM. The CDR3 is 15 residues long. CDR3 nucleotides: TGTGCCAGCAATGGAGGGGGGAGGCTGGACGGGGAGCTGTTTTTT. It yields the protein CASNGGGRLDGELFF.

V usage is TRBV2 and J usage is TRBJ2-7; D is possibly TRBD2 (5 bases). This CDR3 is built from 13 residues. Germline V gene sequence: CDR1 SNHLY, CDR2 FYNNEI. V was trimmed by 6 bases and J by 2 bases, leaving 11 bases between them. CDR3: CASRADVTYEQYF. As DNA, the CDR3 is TGTGCCAGCAGAGCGGACGTAACCTACGAGCAGTACTTC.

The V and J genes are TRBV2 and TRBJ2-5; possibly TRBD2 for D (6 bases). The ends were cut back, 2 bases at V and 6 bases at J, with 16 bases in the middle. This CDR3 is built from 15 residues. Germline V gives CDR1 SNHLY, CDR2 FYNNEI. This chain's CDR3 is CASSESGTVGQTQYF. The CDR3 region has the DNA TGTGCCAGCAGTGAATCCGGGACTGTCGGGCAGACCCAGTACTTC.

The chain links TRBV11-3 to TRBJ2-1; 12 bases line up with TRBD2. Germline CDR1 SGHNT, CDR2 YENEEA. There are 16 residues in the CDR3. V lost 4 bases to trimming and J lost 7 bases; unmatched junction nucleotides: 8. Written as DNA, the CDR3 is TGTGCCAGCAGCTCCCGGACTAGCGGGATGGGAAATGAGCAGTTCTTC. Translated: CASSSRTSGMGNEQFF.